The source of this T cell receptor (beta chain) is a study of Ad26.COV2.S vaccination and SARS-CoV-2 variants. Study findings and constraints: Non-spike TCR breadth showed similarity between vaccine and placebo recipients.

This CDR3 comprises 10 residues. Germline CDR1 is DFQATT and CDR2 is SNEGSKA (reference sequence). V lost 3 bases to trimming and J lost 7 bases, with 5 bases between them. TCRdb's table, derived via immunoSEQ multiplex PCR, lists solely in-frame clones and lacks some. The sample consists of hundreds of thousands of clones, about 90% of them appearing once. Concerning this clone itself: Its antigen is undetermined.

This clonotype was obtained from a human donor who had recovered from COVID-19. The sample consisted of peripheral blood, taken after recovery from COVID-19. The chain combines TRBV20-1 with TRBJ2-3; D is ambiguous. Here the CDR3 reads CSASRYTQYF. The DNA for the CDR3 is TGCAGTGCTAGCCGGTATACGCAGTATTTT.